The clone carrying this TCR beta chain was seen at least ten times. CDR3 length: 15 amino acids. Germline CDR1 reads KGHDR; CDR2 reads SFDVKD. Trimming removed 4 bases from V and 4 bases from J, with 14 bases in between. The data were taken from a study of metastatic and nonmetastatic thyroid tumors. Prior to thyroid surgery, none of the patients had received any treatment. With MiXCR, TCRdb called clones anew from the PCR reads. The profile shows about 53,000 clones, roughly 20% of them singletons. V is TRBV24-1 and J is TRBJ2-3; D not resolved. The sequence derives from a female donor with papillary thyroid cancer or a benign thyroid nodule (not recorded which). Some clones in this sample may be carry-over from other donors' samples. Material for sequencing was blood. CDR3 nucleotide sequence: TGTGCCACCAGTGACCTAGGTGCGGTTGCAGATACGCAGTATTTT. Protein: CATSDLGAVADTQYF.